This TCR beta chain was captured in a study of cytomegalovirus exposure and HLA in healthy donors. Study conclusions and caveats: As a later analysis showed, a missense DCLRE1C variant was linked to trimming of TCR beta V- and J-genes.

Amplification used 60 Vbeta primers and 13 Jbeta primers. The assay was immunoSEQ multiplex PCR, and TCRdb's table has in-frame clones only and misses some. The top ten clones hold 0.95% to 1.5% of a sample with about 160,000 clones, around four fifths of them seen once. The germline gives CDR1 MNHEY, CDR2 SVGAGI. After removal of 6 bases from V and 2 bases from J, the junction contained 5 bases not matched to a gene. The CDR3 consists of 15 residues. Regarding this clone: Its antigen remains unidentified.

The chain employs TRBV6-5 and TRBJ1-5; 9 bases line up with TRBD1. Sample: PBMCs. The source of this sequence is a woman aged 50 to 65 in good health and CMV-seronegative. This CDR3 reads CASRPTGGGNQPQHF. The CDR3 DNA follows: TGTGCCAGCAGACCGACAGGGGGTGGCAATCAGCCCCAGCATTTT.